The text below deals with one T cell receptor (beta chain). These data originate in a study of technical replicates of blood from several donors. Only in-frame clones appear in the TCRdb table, and some are missing; sequencing was by immunoSEQ multiplex PCR. The data show approximately 97,000 clones, 95% seen once. This CDR3 comprises 13 residues. V was cut by 6 bases and J by 1 base, with 6 bases left in between. The germline V gene encodes CDR1 MDHEN and CDR2 SYDVKM. The sequenced sample consisted of T cells isolated from PBMCs. The chain employs TRBV28 and TRBJ2-2, with D possibly matching TRBD2 (5 bases). The sequence came from a human donor in good health. The chain's CDR3 is CASRGLNTGELFF. The DNA for the CDR3 is TGTGCCAGCAGAGGACTGAACACCGGGGAGCTGTTTTTT.